This TCR beta chain is from a study of T cell responses to AZD1222 COVID-19 vaccine (dated by TCRdb to the early 2020s). About the investigation overall: A total of 233 trial participants underwent TCR sequencing, of whom 200 to 220 received two doses of AZD1222 and some 26 received two doses of the MenACWY control vaccine. Enrollment into the trials was organized by age into subgroups of 18-55, 56-69 and 70-plus years, and those subgroups contained roughly 140, 27 and 60 TCR-sequenced participants, respectively.

The CDR3 regions of human TCRbeta chains were analyzed by immunosequencing. The original methods were these. TCRs in the repertoires were compared against a reference library of SARS-CoV-2-specific TCRs that had been generated with the MIRA antigen-specificity platform. Breadth was defined as the fraction of unique TCRs that were SARS-CoV-2-associated. Depth was defined as the fraction of total T cells that were SARS-CoV-2-associated. Using the MIRA data, every spike-specific TCR was mapped to the spike region that the TCR reacted to and assigned to either a CD4 or a CD8 class. Log10-transformed breadth and depth values were compared by one-way ANOVA with Sidak's multiple comparisons tests. TCRdb holds this immuneACCESS table with in-frame rearrangements only. Some clones are missing; in checked studies, unresolved V genes explain under half, and the rest has no known cause. V and J calls and clone size are copied from that table; D and trimming were computed from the DNA. In all, the sample holds fewer than 120,000 clones, and around 90% of those were seen once. Clones ranked in the top ten supply over 12% of the sample.

What this sample's time point label stands for: about 28 days (+/-7) after the second vaccine dose. Because spike-specific TCR depth and breadth did not differ between the two schedules, AZD1222 recipients who got a second dose at roughly 4 weeks were pooled with those who got a second dose at roughly 12 weeks. The vaccinee samples were drawn from two UK trials, COV001 and COV002, one of which was a single-blind randomized controlled phase 2/3 trial testing AZD1222 (ChAdOx1 nCoV-19) in healthy adults. For TCRbeta chain sequencing, PBMC samples were collected from trial participants at day 0 and at day 28 after the second dose. CDR1 and CDR2 are drawn from the germline V gene (reference sequence): WNHNN, SYGVQD. The CDR3 sequence holds 14 residues, the cysteine and phenylalanine included. Here the CDR3 DNA is all that survives: 42 bases in frame from base 1. Relative to germline, V is missing 3 bases and J is missing 3 bases, with 3 bases of the junction outside any gene match.

Beyond this particular receptor, the publication reports: CD4 TCRs associated with the vaccine covered the entire spike protein, and the dominant responses were in regions 160-218 and 743-854. Because no samples from the day 14 peak response were available, repertoires could be characterized only after the peak T cell response. Nearly half of unique spike-specific TCRs reportedly recognized epitopes outside regions mutated in the B.1.351 and B.1.1.7 variants. Conclusions about previously exposed vaccinees were limited because only a handful of AZD1222 recipients were SARS-CoV-2 seropositive at baseline. The 56-69-year group was small, and its depth increase did not reach significance, likely because of low power. A significant rise in spike-specific TCR breadth and depth was observed after two AZD1222 doses relative to day 0 and relative to MenACWY recipients. Participants were mostly white British, with more females than males. The authors suggested clonal diversity may have been underestimated.

This clone was picked up one time. Its antigen is currently not known. No qualities accompany the bases; no much larger clone lies one base away. The clonotype was recovered from an adult who received the AZD1222 COVID-19 vaccine. This chain joins TRBV10-1 to TRBJ2-3; TRBD1 matches 7 bases in the middle. The sample in question was peripheral blood, obtained 28 days after the second AZD1222 dose. The CDR3 region: CASSEQGRTDTQYF. Here is the DNA: TGCGCCAGCAGTGAACAGGGGCGAACAGATACGCAGTATTTT.